Sequencing of this T cell receptor (beta chain) was carried out in a study of cytomegalovirus exposure and HLA in healthy donors. TCRdb's copy holds only in-frame clones and misses some; the assay was immunoSEQ multiplex PCR. The sample contains hundreds of thousands of clones, 90% of which appear only once. This CDR3 contains 19 residues. The germline V gene has CDR1 SGHDN and CDR2 FVKESK. With V trimmed by 0 bases and J by 5 bases, 14 bases remained unmatched. Concerning this clone itself: Its cognate antigen is unknown.

Study results and caveats: TCR beta chains numbering 150 to 200 were designated cytomegalovirus-associated. High specificity and sensitivity for cytomegalovirus status were reported for the classifier.

The sequencing sample was made of PBMCs. The chain is built from TRBV14 and TRBJ2-5; TRBD2 matches at 11 bases. The receptor comes from a woman in her 30s in good health and CMV-seronegative. CDR3 protein: CASSQESSPRLAGLETQYF. The CDR3 DNA is TGTGCCAGCAGCCAAGAAAGTTCCCCTAGACTAGCGGGATTGGAGACCCAGTACTTC.